These 8 T cell receptor beta chains were all obtained from the same sample, sequenced in a study of blood T cell repertoires in COVID-19. Produced via immunoSEQ multiplex PCR; TCRdb's table is partial and in-frame only. The data hold roughly 230,000 clones, with about 88% observed a single time. Specimen: PBMCs or T cells enriched from blood (not recorded which). The origin of the receptors is a woman in her forties or fifties who had been exposed to COVID-19.

The rearrangement joins TRBV6-4 to TRBJ2-3, with 7 bases fitting TRBD2. Germline V CDR1 and CDR2: MRHNA, SNTAGT. The trim removed 9 bases at V and 0 bases at J, leaving 6 bases unmatched. This CDR3 comprises 14 residues. This chain's CDR3 is CARPGTTSTDTQYF. The DNA of the CDR3 is TGTGCCAGACCCGGGACTACCAGCACAGATACGCAGTATTTT.

The rearrangement links TRBV18 to TRBJ2-6; possibly TRBD2 for D (5 bases). V shed 6 bases and J shed 2 bases, with 17 bases lying between them. The CDR3 loop spans 17 amino acids. CDR1 is KGHSH and CDR2 is LQKENI in the germline V gene. CDR3: CASSFPSGLPGANVLTF. In nucleotides, the CDR3 is TGTGCCAGCTCCTTCCCCAGCGGCTTACCTGGGGCCAACGTCCTGACTTTC.

V usage is TRBV7-9 and J usage is TRBJ1-2; D is possibly TRBD1 (5 bases). V lost 2 bases and J 6 bases, leaving 10 bases between the germline ends. The CDR3 totals 13 residues. Germline V CDR1 and CDR2: SEHNR, FQNEAQ (reference sequence). CDR3 nucleotides: TGTGCCAGCAGCTTACGGGGGGAGGATGGCTACACCTTC. It translates to CASSLRGEDGYTF.

This clone was detected once. This rearrangement joins TRBV5-1 to TRBJ2-5; no reliable D call. This CDR3 region has 15 residues. The V gene lost 0 bases and the J gene lost 7 bases, with 16 bases spanning the gap. CDR1 is SGHRS and CDR2 is YFSETQ in the germline V gene. The CDR3 sequence is CASSLGDQPPGTQYF. DNA of the CDR3: TGCGCCAGCAGCTTGGGCGACCAGCCGCCGGGGACCCAGTACTTC.

This sequence joins TRBV15 and TRBJ2-7; weak D call: TRBD2 (6 bases). Germline V gives CDR1 LNHNV, CDR2 YYDKDF (reference sequence). The germline V and J ends were trimmed by 3 bases and 2 bases, with 14 bases remaining between them. This CDR3 has 15 residues. CDR3: CATSSGGPSTYEQYF. CDR3 nucleotides: TGTGCCACCAGCAGTGGAGGGCCGTCAACCTACGAGCAGTACTTC.

V is TRBV7-6 and J is TRBJ2-1; 7 nucleotides align to TRBD2. Germline lookup yields CDR1 SGHVS and CDR2 FNYEAQ. Trimming removed 6 bases from V and 5 bases from J; junction bases left unmatched: 13. The CDR3 contains 16 residues. The CDR3 region has the DNA TGTGCCAGCAGTCCGAGCGGGGTGGGATCCAACAATGAGCAGTTCTTC. Translation: CASSPSGVGSNNEQFF.

The V gene is TRBV2, the J gene TRBJ1-1, with unresolved D. This CDR3 has 14 residues. CDR1 SNHLY and CDR2 FYNNEI come from the germline V gene. V gave up 4 bases and J gave up 0 bases, with 9 bases separating them. The CDR3 loop reads CASSGRAMNTEAFF. CDR3 nucleotides: TGTGCCAGCAGTGGGAGAGCAATGAACACTGAAGCTTTCTTT.

V is TRBV19 and J is TRBJ2-2; D not certain. From germline, CDR1 is LNHDA and CDR2 SQIVND (reference sequence). This CDR3 is built from 16 residues. The V end was cut by 1 base, the J end by 4 bases, with 13 bases between. CDR3 bases: TGTGCCAGTAGTATAGGTCCGAAATTCGGCACCGGGGAGCTGTTTTTT. Encoded protein: CASSIGPKFGTGELFF.